This T cell receptor beta chain derives from a study of T cells in tumors after PD-1 blockade. The overall study: During anti-PD-1 treatment, some patients continued daily vismodegib 150 mg. Mean per blood sample: about 110,000 templates (roughly 22,000-257,772), about 40,000 unique clonotypes. General observations from the study: Some novel exhausted tumor clones appeared in pre-treatment blood, suggesting peripheral recruitment.

Sequencing was performed with immunoSEQ multiplex PCR; in TCRdb, only in-frame clones are kept and a portion is missing. The table records about 47,000 clones, about four fifths of them present only once. Tumor or blood genomic DNA was sequenced, with inputs of roughly 550 ng to 6,500 ng. Comments on this clone: Its antigen is still unknown.

This CDR3 region has 14 residues. Between the trimmed V and J ends, which lost 5 bases and 8 bases, there was a span of 15 bases. Germline CDR1 and CDR2: MDHEN and SYDVKM. This receptor was identified in a human donor with basal cell carcinoma. The chain links TRBV28 to TRBJ1-4, with TRBD1 as a possible D gene (6 bases). This specimen consisted of PBMCs, obtained before anti-PD-1 treatment. The CDR3 nucleotides are TGTGCCAGCAGTGGGGGCAAGGGGATAGAAAAACTGTTTTTT. Protein: CASSGGKGIEKLFF.